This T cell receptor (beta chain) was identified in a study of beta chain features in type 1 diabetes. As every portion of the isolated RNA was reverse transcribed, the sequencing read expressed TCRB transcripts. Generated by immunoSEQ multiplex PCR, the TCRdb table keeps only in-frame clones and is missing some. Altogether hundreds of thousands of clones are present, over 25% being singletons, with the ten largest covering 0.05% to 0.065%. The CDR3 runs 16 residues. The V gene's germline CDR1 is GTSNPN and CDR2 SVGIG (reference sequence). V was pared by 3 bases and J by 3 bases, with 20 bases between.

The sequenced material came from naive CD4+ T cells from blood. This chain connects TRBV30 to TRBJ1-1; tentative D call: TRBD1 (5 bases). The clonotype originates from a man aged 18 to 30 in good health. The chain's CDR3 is CAWRPRLRGRDTEAFF. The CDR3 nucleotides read TGTGCCTGGAGGCCCCGACTCCGGGGGAGGGACACTGAAGCTTTCTTT.